In its sample, the clone carrying this T cell receptor (beta chain) was seen many times. This entry is derived from a study of T cells in Graves' hyperthyroidism and ophthalmopathy. About the research overall: Pretreatment peripheral blood was obtained at initial diagnosis.

Graves' hyperthyroidism qualified as stable when ophthalmopathy did not progress within 18 months. Clinical symptoms, serum thyroxine and TRAb, thyroid ultrasound and orbital computed tomography together formed the diagnostic basis. What was amplified from RNA transcripts were TCR beta CDR3 regions. Primed by the HTBI set, a first-round RT-PCR was run on the TCR CDR3. Using its own MiXCR run on the multiplex PCR reads, TCRdb lists one record per CDR3 protein. The table lists around 350,000 distinct CDR3 sequences, 19% of them singletons. The V end lost 1 base, the J end lost 2 bases, and 15 bases lay between the germline ends. Germline CDR1 and CDR2: MGHRA and YSYEKL. This CDR3 region has 17 residues.

The sequenced material came from blood. The V call is TRBV4-1, the J call TRBJ1-5; no clear D gene. This clonotype was sampled from a woman aged 18-29 years with Graves' hyperthyroidism. The chain's CDR3 is CASSQATDGWGNQPQHF. The CDR3 DNA reads TGCGCCAGCAGCCAAGCAACCGACGGTTGGGGCAATCAGCCCCAGCATTTT.